These 8 T cell receptor beta chains originate from one sample sequenced in a study of shared clonotypes between healthy human individuals. Here immunoSEQ multiplex PCR was the method, and the copy in TCRdb shows in-frame clones only, minus some. The profile shows about 1.1 million clones, around 78% of them singletons. The specimen sequenced was memory CD4+ T cells from PBMCs. Subset indicated: CD45RA-negative fraction. These TCRs come from a man aged 18 to 35 in good health. Some clones in this sample may be carry-over from other donors' samples.

Note on this clone: A single base separates this from a much larger clone, so it may be a read error. The sample carries other DNA sequences with the same CDR3. DNA of the CDR3: TGTGCCAGCAGTCGACAGGGGAACACTGAAGCTTTCTTT. It is translated as CASSRQGNTEAFF. The chain is built from TRBV6-5 and TRBJ1-1; 7 nucleotides agree with TRBD1. Germline V gene lookup returns CDR1 MNHEY and CDR2 SVGAGI. The J segment lost 1 base and the V segment lost 5 bases, leaving 1 base of the junction unmatched. This CDR3 is built from 13 residues.

This sequence joins TRBV19 and TRBJ2-7; a possible D gene is TRBD1 (6 bases). Germline loops: CDR1 LNHDA, CDR2 SQIVND (reference sequence). This CDR3 has 15 amino acids. The V gene lost 5 bases and the J gene lost 3 bases, with 17 bases spanning the gap. CDR3 DNA: TGTGCCAGTAGTTTGGGGGACACCGGACGCTACGAGCAGTACTTC. It codes for CASSLGDTGRYEQYF.

V and J are TRBV6-7 and TRBJ1-1; 7 nucleotides agree with TRBD1. TRBV6-7 belongs to the ORF category, with a function that is uncertain. Trimming at V came to 6 bases and at J to 1 base, leaving 17 bases not matched to a gene. The CDR3 is made up of 18 amino acids. The CDR3 here is CASRGPPRGGTENTEAFF. CDR3 DNA sequence: TGTGCCAGCAGAGGGCCCCCTCGGGGCGGGACAGAGAACACTGAAGCTTTCTTT.

The V and J genes are TRBV7-3 and TRBJ1-1, with TRBD1 identical over 8 bases. CDR3 size: 16 residues. From germline, CDR1 is SGHTA and CDR2 FQGTGA. Losses at the gene ends were 1 base for V and 5 bases for J; bases not matched to a gene: 9. The CDR3 region has the DNA TGTGCCAGCAGCTTAAGGGGACAGGCGGGGGAGACTGAAGCTTTCTTT. This codes for CASSLRGQAGETEAFF.

This chain links TRBV5-1 with TRBJ1-2; tentatively, D is TRBD1 (5 bases). Per the germline V gene, CDR1 is SGHRS and CDR2 is YFSETQ. V lost 5 bases to trimming and J lost 2 bases, with 10 bases between them. The CDR3 sequence is 13 residues long. CDR3 in amino acids: CASSESGNYGYTF. The CDR3 DNA follows: TGCGCCAGCAGTGAGTCAGGGAACTATGGCTACACCTTC.

V usage is TRBV6-6 and J usage is TRBJ2-1, with D unclear. The CDR3 loop spans 13 amino acids. CDR1 and CDR2 from the germline V gene are MNHNY and SVGAGI (reference sequence). V lost 2 bases and J 6 bases, leaving 8 bases between the germline ends. CDR3 protein: CASSYISSNEQFF. In DNA form, the CDR3 reads TGTGCCAGCAGTTACATTAGCTCCAATGAGCAGTTCTTC.

The chain recombines TRBV10-2 with TRBJ2-3, with D unresolved. Trimming shortened V by 0 bases and J by 7 bases, and 14 bases separated the two germline ends. The CDR3 runs to 15 residues. Germline loops: CDR1 WSHSY, CDR2 SAAADI. In nucleotides, the CDR3 is TGCGCCAGCAGTGAGTCGCAAGTGTTATCTAATACGCAGTATTTT. Its translation: CASSESQVLSNTQYF.

The rearrangement uses TRBV6-6 and TRBJ1-1; TRBD1 aligns across 8 bases. CDR3 size: 14 residues. Germline V gives CDR1 MNHNY, CDR2 SVGAGI (reference sequence). J was trimmed by 8 bases and V by 6 bases; bases with no gene match: 11. The CDR3 here is CASSPDRGGGEAFF. The CDR3 nucleotides read TGTGCCAGCAGCCCCGACAGGGGTGGGGGGGAAGCTTTCTTT.